The 19 T cell receptor beta chains given below trace back to one sample, sequenced in a study of shared clonotypes between healthy human individuals. The repertoire was sequenced with immunoSEQ multiplex PCR; TCRdb's copy has only in-frame clones and lacks some. The sample includes 800,000 to 950,000 clones, 95% to 97% of them seen just once. CD45RO-negative, CCR7-selected cells formed the naive CD8 fraction, which excluded terminally differentiated effector memory CD45RA+ cells. Sample: naive CD8+ T cells sorted from blood. The receptor source for this set is a man younger than 45 in good health.

This chain links TRBV6-1 with TRBJ2-7, with D unresolved. This CDR3 contains 13 residues. V dropped 8 bases and J dropped 0 bases, with 11 bases sitting between them. Germline-derived CDR1 and CDR2 are MNHNS and SASEGT. CDR3 sequence (DNA): TGTGCCAGCCGTCGACCGTCCTCCTACGAGCAGTACTTC. It yields the protein CASRRPSSYEQYF.

The chain uses TRBV9 and TRBJ2-3, with D perhaps TRBD2 (7 bases). Trimming took 6 bases from V and 3 from J, leaving 20 bases between them. Germline V CDR1 and CDR2: SGDLS, YYNGEE. This CDR3 has 16 amino acids. The CDR3 is CASTATGGGVTDTQYF. CDR3 DNA: TGTGCCAGCACCGCTACGGGGGGCGGTGTGACAGATACGCAGTATTTT.

V and J are TRBV28 and TRBJ2-1, with TRBD1 as a possible D gene (5 bases). Germline CDR1 reads MDHEN; CDR2 reads SYDVKM. The CDR3 is made up of 15 amino acids. Trimming cost V 5 bases and J 3 bases, with 14 bases left between them. The CDR3 coding sequence is TGTGCCAGCAGTAGCGTGGATGACAGCTACAATGAGCAGTTCTTC. Translated, it gives CASSSVDDSYNEQFF. Variable domain in full (rest from reference TRBV28 and TRBJ2-1): DVKVTQSSRYLVKRTGEKVFLECVQDMDHENMFWYRQDPGLGLRLIYFSYDVKMKEKGDIPEGYSVSREKKERFSLILESASTNQTSMYLCASSSVDDSYNEQFFGPGTRLTVL.

CDR3 in amino acids: CASRTITSGSETQYF. CDR3 coding DNA: TGTGCCAGCAGAACCATTACTAGCGGGAGCGAGACCCAGTACTTC. This rearrangement joins TRBV27 to TRBJ2-5, with TRBD2 matching over 11 bases. The CDR3 is made up of 15 amino acids. Per the germline V gene, CDR1 is MNHEY and CDR2 is SMNVEV (reference sequence). V lost 6 bases to trimming and J lost 5 bases; unmatched junction nucleotides: 8.

This chain links TRBV9 with TRBJ2-2; D ambiguous. V lost 1 base and J lost 1, with 8 bases in between. Germline-derived CDR1 and CDR2 are SGDLS and YYNGEE. The CDR3 has 15 amino acids. CDR3 coding DNA: TGTGCCAGCAGCGTACTCGGAGTGAACACCGGGGAGCTGTTTTTT. Protein sequence: CASSVLGVNTGELFF.

CDR3 sequence (DNA): TGTGCCAGCAGTACTAGCGCGAGCTCCTACAATGAGCAGTTCTTC. Its protein is CASSTSASSYNEQFF. The V and J genes are TRBV6-5 and TRBJ2-1; 7 nucleotides agree with TRBD2. Germline CDR1 MNHEY, CDR2 SVGAGI. J gave up 0 bases and V 5 bases, and 4 bases lay outside the gene matches. The CDR3 covers 15 residues.

V is TRBV30 and J is TRBJ2-3, with D tentatively TRBD1 (6 bases). The CDR3 length is 14 residues. Trimming took off 2 bases at V and 0 bases at J, with 9 bases between the two ends. Germline V gene sequence: CDR1 GTSNPN, CDR2 SVGIG (reference sequence). This chain's CDR3 is CAWSTGLSTDTQYF. CDR3 sequence (DNA): TGTGCCTGGAGTACAGGGTTAAGCACAGATACGCAGTATTTT.

Note on this clone: A much larger clone differs by one base, so this may be a read error. This sample includes further DNA sequences coding for the same CDR3. J is TRBJ2-3 and V is TRBV14; no clear D gene. The V and J ends lost 4 bases and 0 bases respectively, with 2 bases between them. This CDR3 comprises 12 residues. Germline CDR1 is SGHDN and CDR2 is FVKESK. The CDR3 is CASSLSTDTQYF. DNA of the CDR3: TGTGCCAGCAGCCTGAGCACAGATACGCAGTATTTT. Drawing the rest from reference TRBV14 and TRBJ2-3, the complete variable domain is EAGVTQFPSHSVIEKGQTVTLRCDPISGHDNLYWYRRVMGKEIKFLLHFVKESKQDESGMPNNRFLAERTGGTYSTLKVQPAELEDSGVYFCASSLSTDTQYFGPGTRLTVL.

On this clone itself: This sample also contains other DNA sequences that code for the same CDR3. The chain has TRBV9 and TRBJ1-3; D is ambiguous. V lost 0 bases, J lost 4 bases, and 8 bases lay in between. The germline CDR1 and CDR2 sequences are SGDLS and YYNGEE. CDR3 length: 14 residues. In DNA, the CDR3 is TGTGCCAGCAGCGTAGAGGGAGCAGGAAACACCATATATTTT. Translating gives CASSVEGAGNTIYF.

The chain uses TRBV27 and TRBJ1-2; 7 positions match TRBD1. This CDR3 is built from 13 residues. Germline V gene lookup returns CDR1 MNHEY and CDR2 SMNVEV (reference sequence). V dropped 5 bases and J dropped 7; count of bases not matched to a gene: 7. CDR3 sequence: CASSNRGPRGYTF. Written as DNA, the CDR3 is TGTGCCAGCAGTAACAGGGGTCCGCGTGGCTACACCTTC.

V usage is TRBV14 and J usage is TRBJ2-1; TRBD2 aligns across 7 bases. Germline V gives CDR1 SGHDN, CDR2 FVKESK. With 4 bases clipped from V and 5 bases from J, the junction kept 11 bases outside the gene matches. This CDR3 contains 16 residues. CDR3 sequence reads: CASSPPGGRANNEQFF. The CDR3, as DNA: TGTGCCAGCAGCCCCCCCGGGGGGAGGGCCAACAATGAGCAGTTCTTC.

J is TRBJ2-7 and V is TRBV6-5; D may be TRBD2 (5 bases). Trimming left V 0 bases short and J 5 bases short, with 14 bases between. The CDR3 runs 15 residues. The V gene's germline CDR1 is MNHEY and CDR2 SVGAGI. The CDR3 sequence is CASSYSISGFHEQYF. CDR3 coding DNA: TGTGCCAGCAGTTACTCGATATCGGGGTTCCACGAGCAGTACTTC.

Here the CDR3 DNA reads TGTGCCAGCAGAACTAGTTCGTGGGAGCAGTACTTC. Translation gives CASRTSSWEQYF. This sequence joins TRBV7-8 and TRBJ2-7; TRBD2 is a possible D gene (5 bases). CDR1 is SGHVS, CDR2 FQNEAQ, per germline. V was trimmed by 6 bases and J by 7 bases, leaving 13 bases between them. This CDR3 is built from 12 residues.

V gene TRBV29-1 combines with J gene TRBJ2-1; 9 bases align to TRBD2. This CDR3 has 12 residues. Germline V gene lookup returns CDR1 SQVTM and CDR2 ANQGSEA. Trimming at V came to 8 bases and at J to 8 bases, leaving 7 bases not matched to a gene. This chain's CDR3 is CSTGTSFDEQFF. CDR3 bases: TGCAGCACCGGGACTAGCTTCGATGAGCAGTTCTTC.

CDR3 in DNA: TGTGCCACCAGCTTGCGCGGACAGGTAACATTTCTCCGTTACAATGAGCAGTTCTTC. This codes for CATSLRGQVTFLRYNEQFF. This chain uses TRBV15 with TRBJ2-1; 7 nucleotides match TRBD1. The CDR3 is made up of 19 amino acids. Germline V gene data show CDR1 as LNHNV and CDR2 as YYDKDF (reference sequence). V shed 5 bases, J shed 4 bases, and the junction held 20 bases outside the gene matches.

The table lists this clone with a count of one. The rearrangement joins TRBV15 to TRBJ2-6; the D is unclear. Trimming shortened V by 0 bases and J by 4 bases, and 10 bases separated the two germline ends. Germline CDR1 is LNHNV and CDR2 is YYDKDF (reference sequence). This CDR3 has 16 amino acids. For the CDR3, the DNA is TGTGCCACCAGCAGAGACTGGTCCCCCGGGGCCAACGTCCTGACTTTC. Translation: CATSRDWSPGANVLTF.

This chain connects TRBV11-2 to TRBJ2-7; a weak D match, TRBD2 (6 bases). The V gene lost 5 bases and the J gene lost 5 bases, with 13 bases spanning the gap. Germline CDR1 reads SGHAT; CDR2 reads FQNNGV. The CDR3 length is 13 residues. CDR3 sequence (DNA): TGTGCCAGCAGCCCGGGTTGGGGGGACGAGCAGTACTTC. Amino acid sequence: CASSPGWGDEQYF.

Only one count was recorded for this clone. The CDR3 protein is CATSSRQGEGTGELFF. As DNA, the CDR3 is TGTGCCACCAGCTCCCGACAGGGGGAGGGCACCGGGGAGCTGTTTTTT. The rearrangement links TRBV15 to TRBJ2-2; 9 bases are shared with TRBD1. CDR1 and CDR2 from the germline V gene are LNHNV and YYDKDF (reference sequence). The V and J ends lost 5 bases and 4 bases, in that order; junction bases with no gene match: 8. This CDR3 has 16 amino acids.

The V call is TRBV7-8, the J call TRBJ1-3; 7 nucleotides agree with TRBD1. The CDR3 is 16 amino acids. V lost 5 bases to trimming and J lost 0 bases; unmatched junction nucleotides: 7. Germline loops: CDR1 SGHVS, CDR2 FQNEAQ. Written as DNA, the CDR3 is TGTGCCAGCAGCCCCACAGGGGATTACTCTGGAAACACCATATATTTT. Residues: CASSPTGDYSGNTIYF.